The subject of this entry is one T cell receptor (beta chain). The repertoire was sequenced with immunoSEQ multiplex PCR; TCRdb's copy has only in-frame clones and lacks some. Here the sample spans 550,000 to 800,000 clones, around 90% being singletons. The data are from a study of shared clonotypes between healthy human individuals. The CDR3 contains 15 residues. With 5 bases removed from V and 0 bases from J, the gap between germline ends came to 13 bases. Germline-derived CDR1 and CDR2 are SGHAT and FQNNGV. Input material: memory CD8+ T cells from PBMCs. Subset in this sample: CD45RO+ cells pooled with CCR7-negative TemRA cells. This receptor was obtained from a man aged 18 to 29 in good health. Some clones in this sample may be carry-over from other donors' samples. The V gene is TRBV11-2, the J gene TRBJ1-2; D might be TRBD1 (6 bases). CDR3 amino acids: CASSRWDKSNYGYTF. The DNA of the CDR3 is TGTGCCAGCAGCCGTTGGGACAAATCTAACTATGGCTACACCTTC.